One sample yielded the 28 T cell receptor beta chains listed below, sequenced in a study of OX40 agonist ivuxolimab in advanced cancers. Some clones are missing from TCRdb's copy, which holds only in-frame ones; the method was immunoSEQ multiplex PCR. The sample holds 98,000 or so clones, about four fifths seen once. This specimen consisted of CD4+ or CD8+ T cells sorted from blood, obtained in a trial of the OX40 agonist ivuxolimab. The receptors here all came from an adult with an advanced solid tumor such as melanoma, head and neck, liver or kidney cancer.

The chain employs TRBV6-1 and TRBJ2-7, with D perhaps matching TRBD1 (6 bases). The germline V and J ends were trimmed by 5 bases and 2 bases, with 16 bases remaining between them. Germline CDR1 MNHNS, CDR2 SASEGT. CDR3 length: 15 amino acids. The CDR3 sequence is CASSQGQRPTYEQYF. The CDR3 nucleotides read TGTGCCAGCAGTCAAGGACAGCGACCTACCTACGAGCAGTACTTC.

CDR3 DNA: TGTGCCAGCAGCGAGGTTGGGGGTGAGACCCAGTACTTC. It codes for CASSEVGGETQYF. This chain joins TRBV7-3 and TRBJ2-5; D may correspond to TRBD1 or TRBD2 (5 bases each). The CDR3 sequence is 13 residues long. V lost 5 bases to trimming and J lost 5 bases, with 12 bases between them. Germline CDR1 reads SGHTA; CDR2 reads FQGTGA.

The gene calls are TRBV19 and TRBJ2-1; 11 bases map to TRBD1. The V gene's germline CDR1 is LNHDA and CDR2 SQIVND (reference sequence). After removal of 4 bases from V and 6 bases from J, the junction contained 2 bases not matched to a gene. CDR3 size: 14 residues. CDR3 sequence (DNA): TGTGCCAGTAGTAGGGGGACAGGGGGCAATGAGCAGTTCTTC. It yields the protein CASSRGTGGNEQFF.

The genes are TRBV27 and TRBJ1-4, with unresolved D. In germline, CDR1 is MNHEY, CDR2 SMNVEV (reference sequence). V gave up 10 bases and J gave up 0 bases, with 18 bases separating them. The CDR3 contains 16 residues. The CDR3 loop is CATRRAGVATNEKLFF. CDR3 sequence (DNA): TGTGCCACCAGGAGGGCAGGAGTTGCAACTAATGAAAAACTGTTTTTT.

The chain joins TRBV9 to TRBJ2-1; 7 bases fit TRBD2. Trimming cost V 2 bases and J 6 bases; bases outside gene matches: 2. Germline lookup yields CDR1 SGDLS and CDR2 YYNGEE. The CDR3 is 13 amino acids. The CDR3 DNA reads TGTGCCAGCAGCGTGGGAGGGTCCAATGAGCAGTTCTTC. It yields the protein CASSVGGSNEQFF.

The chain links TRBV18 to TRBJ2-7, with 7 positions matching TRBD1. Germline trimming cut 3 bases from V and 2 bases from J; bases unmatched to any gene: 4. Looked up from germline, CDR1 is KGHSH and CDR2 is LQKENI. This CDR3 has 14 residues. CDR3 protein: CASSPGTVTYEQYF. CDR3 nucleotides: TGTGCCAGCTCACCCGGGACAGTAACCTACGAGCAGTACTTC.

This rearrangement joins TRBV2 to TRBJ1-5; D is unclear. CDR1 is SNHLY, CDR2 FYNNEI, per germline. Between the trimmed V and J ends, which lost 6 bases and 1 base, there was a span of 10 bases. The CDR3 runs to 14 residues. Here the CDR3 DNA reads TGTGCCAGCAGCGTCCGACCAAGCAATCAGCCCCAGCATTTT. Its protein product is CASSVRPSNQPQHF.

CDR3 protein: CASSDQGRGNSPLHF. The CDR3 DNA reads TGTGCCAGCAGTGACCAGGGGCGAGGTAATTCACCCCTCCACTTT. The J gene is TRBJ1-6, the V gene TRBV6-1; a weak D match, TRBD1 (6 bases). Trimming cost V 3 bases and J 6 bases, with 12 bases left between them. Germline CDR1 and CDR2: MNHNS and SASEGT. This CDR3 contains 15 residues.

This sequence joins TRBV7-2 and TRBJ2-4; the match to TRBD2 covers 7 bases. The CDR3 contains 13 residues. Germline loops: CDR1 SGHTA, CDR2 FQGNSA. V was clipped by 1 base and J by 6 bases; unmatched bases: 0. The CDR3 DNA sequence: TGTGCCAGCAGCTTAGGACTAGCAAACATTCAGTACTTC. Translating gives CASSLGLANIQYF.

The rearrangement joins TRBV10-3 to TRBJ2-1; 10 bases map to TRBD2. Germline V CDR1 and CDR2: ENHRY, SYGVKD. With 0 bases clipped from V and 7 bases from J, the junction kept 12 bases outside the gene matches. The CDR3 totals 18 residues. The CDR3, as DNA: TGTGCCATCAGTGAGTCGGGGAGGCCTAGCGGGAGTAGGAATGAGCAGTTCTTC. Amino acid sequence: CAISESGRPSGSRNEQFF.

The chain recombines TRBV27 with TRBJ2-7, with 7 bases lining up with TRBD2. The germline CDR1 and CDR2 sequences are MNHEY and SMNVEV (reference sequence). CDR3 length: 14 residues. The V gene end was trimmed by 2 bases and the J gene end by 3 bases; junction bases not matched to a gene: 4. As DNA, the CDR3 is TGTGCCAGCAGTTTAGGGACTATAGGCTACGAGCAGTACTTC. Translation: CASSLGTIGYEQYF.

This chain uses TRBV6-1 with TRBJ1-5, with 11 bases identical to TRBD1. Per germline, CDR1 MNHNS and CDR2 SASEGT. This CDR3 has 15 residues. With V trimmed by 1 base and J by 7 bases, 3 bases remained unmatched. For the CDR3, the DNA is TGTGCCAGCAGTGAAGGGACAGGGGGCCGGCAGCCCCAGCATTTT. Encoded protein: CASSEGTGGRQPQHF.

J is TRBJ1-2 and V is TRBV7-3, with D perhaps matching TRBD1 (5 bases). Germline V lookup: CDR1 SGHTA, CDR2 FQGTGA. The CDR3 length is 14 residues. The V and J ends lost 5 bases and 6 bases respectively, with 16 bases between them. The CDR3 loop reads CASSLATGTDGYTF. The CDR3 region has the DNA TGTGCCAGCAGCCTCGCCACCGGGACGGATGGCTACACCTTC.

J is TRBJ1-1 and V is TRBV6-5, with 9 bases identical to TRBD1. CDR3 length: 16 residues. The germline V gene has CDR1 MNHEY and CDR2 SVGAGI. V trimming: 2 bases; J trimming: 5 bases; junction bases outside the gene matches: 9. CDR3 sequence: CASSYGTGRRGTEAFF. CDR3 DNA: TGTGCCAGCAGTTACGGGACAGGGCGGAGGGGAACTGAAGCTTTCTTT.

The gene calls are TRBV7-2 and TRBJ2-7; TRBD1 aligns across 10 bases. This CDR3 has 14 amino acids. Trimming took 3 bases from V and 3 from J; bases not matched to a gene: 2. Germline CDR1 reads SGHTA; CDR2 reads FQGNSA. This CDR3 reads CASSFGDRGYEQYF. The CDR3 DNA is TGTGCCAGCAGCTTCGGGGACAGGGGCTACGAGCAGTACTTC. Full variable domain (outside the CDR3, taken from reference TRBV7-2 and TRBJ2-7): GAGVSQSPSNKVTEKGKDVELRCDPISGHTALYWYRQSLGQGLEFLIYFQGNSAPDKSGLPSDRFSAERTGGSVSTLTIQRTQQEDSAVYLCASSFGDRGYEQYFGPGTRLTVT.

This clone was observed a handful of times. V usage is TRBV4-3 and J usage is TRBJ1-3; 9 bases are a match to TRBD1. The V gene end was trimmed by 4 bases and the J gene end by 8 bases; junction bases not matched to a gene: 12. Germline values: CDR1 LGHNA, CDR2 YSLEER. The CDR3 contains 16 residues. CDR3 amino acids: CASSPRDRVIGDTIYF. For the CDR3, the DNA is TGCGCCAGCAGCCCGAGGGACAGGGTGATCGGAGACACCATATATTTT.

The chain employs TRBV7-3 and TRBJ2-2; D unresolved. The germline V gene encodes CDR1 SGHTA and CDR2 FQGTGA. The CDR3 covers 14 residues. Trimming pared 6 bases from V and 6 bases from J, leaving 14 bases between. CDR3 DNA: TGTGCCAGCAGAATACTTAAAGGGTCCGGGGAGCTGTTTTTT. Protein product: CASRILKGSGELFF.

This sequence joins TRBV7-9 and TRBJ1-1, with D possibly matching TRBD1 (6 bases). This CDR3 is built from 12 residues. With 5 bases removed from V and 8 bases from J, the gap between germline ends came to 12 bases. Germline V CDR1 and CDR2: SEHNR, FQNEAQ (reference sequence). For the CDR3, the DNA is TGTGCCAGCAGCCGAGGACAGTCAGAAGCTTTCTTT. It encodes CASSRGQSEAFF.

This chain uses TRBV7-9 with TRBJ2-6; D assignment may be TRBD1 or TRBD2 (5 bases each). V was clipped by 10 bases and J by 1 base, with 17 bases between them. The CDR3 loop spans 16 amino acids. Germline CDR1 reads SEHNR; CDR2 reads FQNEAQ (reference sequence). CDR3: CATRDAKGSGANVLTF. CDR3 nucleotides: TGTGCCACCCGGGACGCCAAAGGATCTGGGGCCAACGTCCTGACTTTC.

The chain combines TRBV28 with TRBJ2-5; 7 bases fit TRBD2. V shed 4 bases, J shed 5 bases, and the junction held 13 bases outside the gene matches. Germline loops: CDR1 MDHEN, CDR2 SYDVKM. The length of the CDR3 is 16 residues. CDR3 nucleotides: TGTGCCAGCAGTTCTACCCTGGGGGGGGTGCGGGAGACCCAGTACTTC. Translated, it gives CASSSTLGGVRETQYF.

V gene TRBV28 combines with J gene TRBJ1-2; TRBD1 might be the D (5 bases). The CDR3 covers 13 residues. Per the germline V gene, CDR1 is MDHEN and CDR2 is SYDVKM. V was shortened by 10 bases and J by 4 bases, with 16 bases between the two germline ends. The CDR3 reads CATRAEMIYGYTF. CDR3 bases: TGTGCCACCAGGGCCGAGATGATCTATGGCTACACCTTC.

This clone was counted only a few times. J is TRBJ1-2 and V is TRBV6-1; 10 nucleotides line up with TRBD1. Per germline, CDR1 MNHNS and CDR2 SASEGT. CDR3 size: 15 residues. V dropped 6 bases and J dropped 7; count of bases not matched to a gene: 11. The CDR3, as DNA: TGTGCCAGCAGATGGCAGGGACAGGGGAGCGGTGGCTACACCTTC. This codes for CASRWQGQGSGGYTF.

This rearrangement joins TRBV18 to TRBJ1-3, with TRBD1 matching 10 bases. Per the germline V gene, CDR1 is KGHSH and CDR2 is LQKENI. V lost 5 bases, J lost 4 bases, and 14 bases stayed unmatched. The CDR3 runs 18 residues. CDR3 sequence (DNA): TGTGCCAGCTCAGCCGGGACAGGGGCTTCGATGAGAGGAAACACCATATATTTT. As protein: CASSAGTGASMRGNTIYF.

This chain connects TRBV9 to TRBJ2-1, with a weak D call TRBD1 (6 bases). The CDR3 has 15 amino acids. Trimming stripped 4 bases from V and 9 bases from J, with 20 bases between. CDR1 SGDLS and CDR2 YYNGEE come from the germline V gene. The CDR3 nucleotides read TGTGCCAGCAGCCGTACAGGGCAACAATCAATTGAGCAGTTCTTC. It translates to CASSRTGQQSIEQFF.

The rearrangement links TRBV19 to TRBJ2-3; possibly TRBD2 for D (5 bases). Germline assignment: CDR1 LNHDA and CDR2 SQIVND (reference sequence). Between the trimmed V and J ends, which lost 5 bases and 3 bases, there was a span of 12 bases. This CDR3 is built from 14 residues. For the CDR3, the DNA is TGTGCCAGTAGTCCCCTTAGCGTTACAGATACGCAGTATTTT. Amino acid sequence: CASSPLSVTDTQYF.

The chain recombines TRBV28 with TRBJ1-5; perhaps TRBD1 as D (5 bases). This CDR3 has 14 residues. The ends were cut back, 7 bases at V and 7 bases at J, with 17 bases in the middle. Germline-derived CDR1 and CDR2 are MDHEN and SYDVKM. The chain's CDR3 is CASMPGGAQQPQHF. The DNA of the CDR3 is TGTGCCAGCATGCCGGGAGGGGCTCAACAGCCCCAGCATTTT.

V gene TRBV16 combines with J gene TRBJ2-1; the match to TRBD2 covers 7 bases. V lost 2 bases and J lost 6; bases outside the gene matches: 7. The CDR3 contains 15 residues. Per the germline V gene, CDR1 is KGHSY and CDR2 is FQNENV. The CDR3 sequence is CASSQQAGPRNEQFF. CDR3 nucleotide sequence: TGTGCCAGCAGCCAACAAGCGGGACCACGCAATGAGCAGTTCTTC.

The J gene is TRBJ2-5, the V gene TRBV19; TRBD2 agrees at 11 bases. The CDR3 has 15 amino acids. CDR1 and CDR2 from the germline V gene are LNHDA and SQIVND (reference sequence). The V gene end was trimmed by 6 bases and the J gene end by 4 bases; junction bases not matched to a gene: 7. Here the CDR3 reads CASSLSGRAAETQYF. DNA for the CDR3: TGTGCCAGTAGCCTTAGCGGGAGGGCCGCAGAGACCCAGTACTTC.